The next 17 T cell receptor beta chains were all read from a single sample in a study of T cells after yellow fever vaccination (dated by TCRdb to the late 2010s). The meaning of the sample's treatment or condition label: live attenuated yellow fever vaccine strain. The method was 5' RACE. Data came from an Illumina HiSeq 2500. The raw public data were reprocessed by TCRdb itself: fastp quality trimming at Q25, MiXCR clonotype calling, in-frame beta chains only. A single entry per CDR3 protein holds the most common genes and DNA from its merged rows. The sample table lists roughly 300,000 distinct CDR3 sequences, around 8.1% of them with a count of one. The ten largest clones capture 17% of the sample. Sequencing used PBMCs, obtained about 41 days after the first yellow fever vaccination. These receptors originate from a man younger than 35 who received the YFV17D yellow fever vaccine.

The sample holds many counts of this clonotype. The chain has TRBV4-3 and TRBJ2-3; D uncertain. CDR1 LGHNA and CDR2 YSLEER come from the germline V gene. Deletions cut 0 bases from V and 2 bases from J, with 9 bases between. The CDR3 is 15 amino acids. This chain's CDR3 is CASSQDRAFTDTQYF. CDR3 coding DNA: TGCGCCAGCAGCCAAGATCGGGCTTTCACAGATACGCAGTATTTT.

This clonotype came up a few times. V gene TRBV2 combines with J gene TRBJ1-2; D may be TRBD1 (6 bases). V dropped 4 bases and J dropped 6 bases, with 12 bases sitting between them. CDR1 is SNHLY and CDR2 is FYNNEI in the germline V gene. This CDR3 has 13 amino acids. This chain's CDR3 is CASSGGGPNGYTF. The CDR3 DNA reads TGTGCCAGCAGTGGAGGGGGACCTAATGGCTACACCTTC.

This rearrangement joins TRBV6-6 to TRBJ1-1, with D possibly matching TRBD1 (5 bases). The CDR3 is 13 residues long. Trimming took 2 bases from V and 4 from J, leaving 8 bases between them. Per the germline V gene, CDR1 is MNHNY and CDR2 is SVGAGI (reference sequence). Here the CDR3 reads CASSYRGTTEAFF. DNA of the CDR3: TGTGCCAGCAGTTACCGGGGGACCACTGAAGCTTTCTTT.

The chain couples TRBV20-1 to TRBJ2-1; TRBD2 aligns across 11 bases. Trimming took 6 bases from V and 0 from J; bases not matched to a gene: 4. The CDR3 is made up of 15 amino acids. Looked up from germline, CDR1 is DFQATT and CDR2 is SNEGSKA (reference sequence). The CDR3 DNA reads as TGCAGTGCACTAGCGGGGGTAATCTCCTACAATGAGCAGTTCTTC. It encodes CSALAGVISYNEQFF.

This clonotype was counted ten times or more. This chain connects TRBV7-9 to TRBJ1-6; no definite D call. Germline CDR1 and CDR2: SEHNR and FQNEAQ (reference sequence). This CDR3 is built from 13 residues. Trimming pared 4 bases from V and 10 bases from J, leaving 11 bases between. The chain's CDR3 is CASSSWTGSPLHF. CDR3 sequence (DNA): TGTGCCAGCAGCTCCTGGACCGGGTCACCCCTCCACTTT.

This clonotype has just a few counts. The V call is TRBV7-2, the J call TRBJ1-1; 7 bases fit TRBD1. The CDR3 sequence is 14 residues long. Germline CDR1 is SGHTA and CDR2 is FQGNSA. V dropped 2 bases and J dropped 3; count of bases not matched to a gene: 3. The CDR3 sequence is CASSLQGTDTEAFF. In nucleotides, the CDR3 is TGTGCCAGCAGCTTACAGGGGACAGACACTGAAGCTTTCTTT.

The chain joins TRBV28 to TRBJ1-2, with TRBD1 as a possible D gene (5 bases). Germline CDR1 is MDHEN and CDR2 is SYDVKM. The CDR3 covers 13 residues. V was pared by 7 bases and J by 2 bases, with 11 bases between. In nucleotides, the CDR3 is TGTGCCAGCAATGGGGGACTGAACTATGGCTACACCTTC. Translation gives CASNGGLNYGYTF.

This clonotype was detected ten times or more. This rearrangement joins TRBV12-3 or TRBV12-4 to TRBJ2-3; D not certain. The CDR3 runs 14 residues. V dropped 3 bases and J dropped 3 bases, with 10 bases sitting between them. CDR3 protein: CASSFDGSTDTQYF. The CDR3 coding sequence is TGTGCCAGCAGTTTTGACGGGTCAACAGATACGCAGTATTTT.

V and J are TRBV10-3 and TRBJ2-7; D is tentatively TRBD1 or TRBD2 (5 bases each). V dropped 6 bases and J dropped 5 bases, with 14 bases sitting between them. The CDR3 runs to 13 residues. Germline-derived CDR1 and CDR2 are ENHRY and SYGVKD. The CDR3 region is CAISREGPNEQYV. In nucleotides, the CDR3 is TGTGCCATCAGCCGTGAGGGGCCGAACGAGCAGTACGTC.

This clonotype was counted only a few times. This sequence joins TRBV20-1 and TRBJ2-1; TRBD2 agrees at 11 bases. This CDR3 has 15 residues. The germline gives CDR1 DFQATT, CDR2 SNEGSKA (reference sequence). V shed 6 bases and J 7 bases; nucleotides not matched to a gene: 11. The CDR3 region is CSAPKFGTSGNEQFF. The CDR3, as DNA: TGCAGTGCCCCTAAATTTGGGACTAGCGGAAATGAGCAGTTCTTC.

Many counts were recorded for this clonotype. CDR3 region: CASSLEPSGGLETQYF. CDR3 sequence (DNA): TGTGCCAGCAGTTTAGAACCTAGCGGGGGGCTAGAGACCCAGTACTTC. The genes are TRBV28 and TRBJ2-5; 11 bases match TRBD2. CDR3 length: 16 amino acids. The junction had 6 bases not matched to a gene; V was cut back by 2 bases and J by 4 bases. Germline assignment: CDR1 MDHEN and CDR2 SYDVKM.

This clonotype was detected only a few times. The rearrangement joins TRBV7-2 to TRBJ2-1; no reliable D call. CDR1 and CDR2 (germline): SGHTA, FQGNSA. Trimming left V 5 bases short and J 5 bases short, with 13 bases between. This CDR3 has 14 residues. The CDR3 spells CASSPGFADNEQFF. The CDR3 DNA follows: TGTGCCAGCAGCCCAGGCTTTGCGGACAATGAGCAGTTCTTC.

This clonotype came up a few times. V is TRBV25-1 and J is TRBJ2-2, with 7 bases that match TRBD1. The CDR3 contains 15 residues. Per germline, CDR1 MGHDK and CDR2 SYGVNS. J was trimmed by 6 bases and V by 5 bases; bases with no gene match: 9. The CDR3 bases are TGTGCCAGCAGTTCAAGCAGACAGGGTGCCGGGGAGCTGTTTTTT. It specifies CASSSSRQGAGELFF.

This clonotype was observed a handful of times. The chain employs TRBV5-5 and TRBJ1-4; tentative D call: TRBD1 (5 bases). The germline CDR1 and CDR2 sequences are SGHKS and YYEKEE (reference sequence). Trimming removed 0 bases at V and 8 bases at J, with 17 bases between. CDR3 length equals 16 residues. In nucleotides, the CDR3 is TGTGCCAGCAGCTTGGCCCATATGGGGGGGAGCGAAAAACTGTTTTTT. It encodes CASSLAHMGGSEKLFF.

The sample holds a few counts of this clonotype. The chain is built from TRBV7-2 and TRBJ2-7; 7 bases are a match to TRBD2. CDR3 size: 14 residues. Germline CDR1 SGHTA, CDR2 FQGNSA. V lost 5 bases and J lost 5; bases outside the gene matches: 9. CDR3 protein: CASSVSGVRDEQYF. In DNA form, the CDR3 reads TGTGCCAGCAGCGTAAGCGGGGTTAGAGACGAGCAGTACTTC.

This chain connects TRBV14 to TRBJ2-1; D may be TRBD2 (5 bases). The germline gives CDR1 SGHDN, CDR2 FVKESK. The CDR3 covers 15 residues. Trimming removed 2 bases from V and 8 bases from J, with 16 bases in between. CDR3 sequence reads: CASSQSGHEGDEQFF. The CDR3 DNA reads as TGTGCCAGCAGCCAATCGGGTCATGAGGGCGATGAGCAGTTCTTC.

This chain uses TRBV7-3 with TRBJ2-1; D is unclear. Germline CDR1 is SGHTA and CDR2 is FQGTGA. Trimming cost V 5 bases and J 2 bases, with 16 bases left between them. This CDR3 region has 16 residues. Here the CDR3 DNA reads TGTGCCAGCAGCCCCGGCGCGCCCGTGGCCTACAATGAGCAGTTCTTC. It encodes CASSPGAPVAYNEQFF.